The 32 T cell receptor beta chains below come from one sample, sequenced in a study of T cell responses to AZD1222 COVID-19 vaccine. Sequencing was performed with immunoSEQ multiplex PCR; in TCRdb, only in-frame clones are kept and a portion is missing. The sample consists of roughly 120,000 clones, 92% of them appearing once. The material sequenced was peripheral blood, taken 28 days after the second AZD1222 dose. The receptors here all came from an adult who received the AZD1222 COVID-19 vaccine.

The gene calls are TRBV5-4 and TRBJ2-7; D perhaps matches TRBD2 (5 bases). Germline V gene lookup returns CDR1 SGHNT and CDR2 YYREEE (reference sequence). There are 16 residues in the CDR3. The germline V and J ends were trimmed by 0 bases and 2 bases, with 15 bases remaining between them. The CDR3: CASSLDGRGGAYEQYF. Here the CDR3 DNA reads TGTGCCAGCAGCTTGGATGGTCGCGGAGGAGCCTACGAGCAGTACTTC.

The chain combines TRBV11-2 with TRBJ2-3; a weak D match, TRBD2 (6 bases). Trimming shortened V by 5 bases and J by 4 bases, and 25 bases separated the two germline ends. The V gene's germline CDR1 is SGHAT and CDR2 FQNNGV. The CDR3 contains 18 residues. CDR3 residues: CASSPRRGSHKASDTQYF. The CDR3 DNA reads as TGTGCCAGCAGCCCCCGTCGGGGGTCTCATAAGGCGTCAGATACGCAGTATTTT.

This chain links TRBV19 with TRBJ2-2, with 9 bases identical to TRBD2. The V gene's germline CDR1 is LNHDA and CDR2 SQIVND (reference sequence). The CDR3 sequence is 17 residues long. V gave up 5 bases and J gave up 1 base; unmatched junction bases: 8. The CDR3 bases are TGTGCCAGTAGTGTCTTCGCGCGGGAGGGGAACACCGGGGAGCTGTTTTTT. Its translation is CASSVFAREGNTGELFF.

The chain links TRBV10-3 to TRBJ1-3, with TRBD1 as a possible D gene (6 bases). CDR1 is ENHRY, CDR2 SYGVKD, per germline. There are 17 residues in the CDR3. Trimming cost V 3 bases and J 3 bases, with 18 bases left between them. The DNA of the CDR3 is TGTGCCATCAGTGATAGGACAGTCTCCAGAGGTGGAAACACCATATATTTT. Protein: CAISDRTVSRGGNTIYF.

The V call is TRBV19, the J call TRBJ2-1, with 9 bases lining up with TRBD2. Unmatched junction bases numbered 2, after V lost 0 bases and J lost 2 bases. The V gene's germline CDR1 is LNHDA and CDR2 SQIVND (reference sequence). The CDR3 extends over 16 amino acids. The CDR3 reads CASSIEGGRAYNEQFF. In DNA form, the CDR3 reads TGTGCCAGTAGTATAGAGGGCGGGAGGGCCTACAATGAGCAGTTCTTC.

The chain carries TRBV29-1 and TRBJ1-1; D remains ambiguous. This CDR3 has 11 amino acids. Germline loops: CDR1 SQVTM, CDR2 ANQGSEA. V gave up 3 bases and J gave up 4 bases, with 6 bases separating them. DNA of the CDR3: TGCAGCGTTGATAAGGTCACTGAAGCTTTCTTT. Amino acid sequence: CSVDKVTEAFF.

This chain joins TRBV28 and TRBJ2-7; D may be TRBD1 (6 bases). The CDR3 runs 13 residues. Trimming took off 7 bases at V and 2 bases at J, with 12 bases between the two ends. Germline loops: CDR1 MDHEN, CDR2 SYDVKM. The CDR3 coding sequence is TGTGCCAGCATGGTCGGACAGACCTACGAGCAGTACTTC. Its translation is CASMVGQTYEQYF.

The chain uses TRBV7-9 and TRBJ1-2; TRBD1 agrees at 10 bases. CDR3 size: 16 residues. With 3 bases clipped from V and 5 bases from J, the junction kept 9 bases outside the gene matches. Germline V gene data show CDR1 as SEHNR and CDR2 as FQNEAQ (reference sequence). CDR3 in amino acids: CASSFIRQGAKYGYTF. The CDR3 bases are TGTGCCAGCAGCTTTATACGACAGGGGGCAAAATATGGCTACACCTTC.

The chain has TRBV5-1 and TRBJ2-1; TRBD2 matches at 7 bases. Germline V gene sequence: CDR1 SGHRS, CDR2 YFSETQ. The CDR3 consists of 14 residues. The V gene end was trimmed by 1 base and the J gene end by 5 bases; junction bases not matched to a gene: 3. CDR3 in DNA: TGCGCCAGCAGCTTGTGGACTAGACACAATGAGCAGTTCTTC. This encodes CASSLWTRHNEQFF. Full variable domain (outside the CDR3, taken from reference TRBV5-1 and TRBJ2-1): KAGVTQTPRYLIKTRGQQVTLSCSPISGHRSVSWYQQTPGQGLQFLFEYFSETQRNKGNFPGRFSGRQFSNSRSEMNVSTLELGDSALYLCASSLWTRHNEQFFGPGTRLTVL.

The CDR3 bases are TGTGCCAGCAGCCCGATATGGAGGGAGGACTATGGCTACACCTTC. Translating gives CASSPIWREDYGYTF. This chain links TRBV5-5 with TRBJ1-2; D remains ambiguous. The V gene lost 4 bases and the J gene lost 3 bases, with 16 bases spanning the gap. CDR1 is SGHKS, CDR2 YYEKEE, per germline (reference sequence). CDR3 length: 15 residues.

The chain uses TRBV5-1 and TRBJ1-6, with D unresolved. The ends were cut back, 0 bases at V and 8 bases at J, with 12 bases in the middle. The CDR3 loop spans 15 amino acids. Germline CDR1 reads SGHRS; CDR2 reads YFSETQ. The CDR3 region is CASSLEAGTDSPLHF. The DNA of the CDR3 is TGCGCCAGCAGCTTGGAGGCAGGCACCGATTCACCCCTCCACTTT.

CDR3 amino acids: CASSLTNQGFEKLFF. As DNA, the CDR3 is TGTGCCAGCAGTCTAACTAACCAGGGGTTCGAAAAACTGTTTTTT. The chain employs TRBV27 and TRBJ1-4; the D gene is possibly TRBD1 (6 bases). The CDR3 sequence is 15 residues long. Trimming took 5 bases from V and 8 from J, leaving 18 bases between them. CDR1 is MNHEY, CDR2 SMNVEV, per germline (reference sequence).

In its sample, this clone was seen a few times. This CDR3 reads CASSPSGPGGFYEQYF. The CDR3 DNA reads as TGTGCCAGTAGTCCCTCAGGGCCAGGGGGCTTCTACGAGCAGTACTTC. The J gene is TRBJ2-7, the V gene TRBV19, with 8 bases matching TRBD1. Unmatched junction bases numbered 12, after V lost 5 bases and J lost 3 bases. Germline V gene lookup returns CDR1 LNHDA and CDR2 SQIVND (reference sequence). This CDR3 has 16 residues.

The chain carries TRBV6-2 or TRBV6-3 and TRBJ2-3, with 11 bases that match TRBD2. Germline V gene sequence: CDR1 MNHEY, CDR2 SVGEGT. The ends lost 2 bases at V and 6 bases at J; junction bases unmatched: 10. This CDR3 is built from 17 residues. The CDR3 sequence is CASSYKASGRIRDTQYF. CDR3 nucleotide sequence: TGTGCCAGCAGTTACAAGGCTAGCGGGAGGATTCGGGATACGCAGTATTTT.

The rearrangement links TRBV19 to TRBJ1-2; D gene unclear. V lost 7 bases and J 0 bases, leaving 21 bases between the germline ends. CDR3 size: 17 residues. Germline V gene data show CDR1 as LNHDA and CDR2 as SQIVND (reference sequence). The CDR3 DNA reads TGTGCCAGTACCTCCCACACGGGTGGAACCGCTAACTATGGCTACACCTTC. Translation gives CASTSHTGGTANYGYTF.

The chain recombines TRBV5-1 with TRBJ2-7, with 15 bases identical to TRBD2. V dropped 2 bases and J dropped 9; count of bases not matched to a gene: 6. Germline V gene data show CDR1 as SGHRS and CDR2 as YFSETQ. This CDR3 contains 15 residues. CDR3 sequence reads: CASSLGLAGGRLQYF. The CDR3 DNA reads TGCGCCAGCAGCTTAGGACTAGCGGGAGGGCGCTTGCAGTACTTC.

The count of this clone is one. The chain combines TRBV25-1 with TRBJ2-3; D may be TRBD2 (6 bases). The CDR3 is 14 amino acids. Germline V CDR1 and CDR2: MGHDK, SYGVNS. The V end was cut by 3 bases, the J end by 2 bases, with 9 bases between. CDR3: CASSDMGLTDTQYF. CDR3 nucleotide sequence: TGTGCCAGCAGTGATATGGGACTCACAGATACGCAGTATTTT.

CDR3: CASSMGRGSGRLNEQFF. Written as DNA, the CDR3 is TGTGCCAGTAGTATGGGGAGGGGGAGCGGGAGGTTAAATGAGCAGTTCTTC. This chain links TRBV19 with TRBJ2-1; TRBD2 matches 9 bases. Trimming removed 3 bases from V and 7 bases from J; junction bases left unmatched: 13. CDR3 length equals 17 residues. Germline assignment: CDR1 LNHDA and CDR2 SQIVND (reference sequence). The full variable domain, rest sourced from reference TRBV19 and TRBJ2-1, is DGGITQSPKYLFRKEGQNVTLSCEQNLNHDAMYWYRQDPGQGLRLIYYSQIVNDFQKGDIAEGYSVSREKKESFPLTVTSAQKNPTAFYLCASSMGRGSGRLNEQFFGPGTRLTVL.

This sequence joins TRBV19 and TRBJ1-3, with D possibly matching TRBD1 (5 bases). The CDR3 loop spans 17 amino acids. Trimming removed 3 bases at V and 0 bases at J, with 15 bases between. Germline lookup yields CDR1 LNHDA and CDR2 SQIVND (reference sequence). The CDR3 here is CASSINEDTYSGNTIYF. The CDR3 nucleotides read TGTGCCAGTAGTATTAACGAGGACACCTACTCTGGAAACACCATATATTTT.

The chain recombines TRBV28 with TRBJ1-5, with 7 positions matching TRBD1. CDR1 is MDHEN and CDR2 is SYDVKM in the germline V gene. With V trimmed by 6 bases and J by 7 bases, 3 bases remained unmatched. The CDR3 loop spans 12 amino acids. The CDR3 region has the DNA TGTGCCAGCAGCACCAGGGGGCAGCCCCAGCATTTT. The encoded protein is CASSTRGQPQHF.

This chain links TRBV19 with TRBJ1-2, with D possibly being TRBD1 (5 bases). V lost 3 bases and J 2 bases, leaving 16 bases between the germline ends. The CDR3 contains 16 residues. The germline V gene has CDR1 LNHDA and CDR2 SQIVND (reference sequence). In nucleotides, the CDR3 is TGTGCCAGTAGTATGGGCTGGGGGACCTCGAACTATGGCTACACCTTC. This sequence encodes CASSMGWGTSNYGYTF.

V and J are TRBV27 and TRBJ2-1, with D unresolved. Germline V gene data show CDR1 as MNHEY and CDR2 as SMNVEV (reference sequence). V lost 4 bases and J 0 bases, leaving 10 bases between the germline ends. This CDR3 has 15 amino acids. CDR3 sequence reads: CASSSVEGSYNEQFF. In nucleotides, the CDR3 is TGTGCCAGCAGTTCTGTGGAAGGCTCCTACAATGAGCAGTTCTTC.

The sample holds one count of this clone. This chain joins TRBV7-9 and TRBJ2-5; 13 nucleotides agree with TRBD2. V shed 1 base and J 5 bases; nucleotides not matched to a gene: 1. This CDR3 is 15 amino acids long. The V gene's germline CDR1 is SEHNR and CDR2 FQNEAQ (reference sequence). CDR3 sequence reads: CASSLVLAGGETQYF. The CDR3 region has the DNA TGTGCCAGCAGCTTAGTACTAGCGGGAGGGGAGACCCAGTACTTC.

Here the CDR3 DNA reads TGTGCCAGCAGCTTAGTCCCTAGCAACTACGAGCAGTACTTC. Protein sequence: CASSLVPSNYEQYF. J is TRBJ2-7 and V is TRBV7-8; D perhaps matches TRBD2 (5 bases). CDR3 length equals 14 residues. Germline loops: CDR1 SGHVS, CDR2 FQNEAQ. Trimming removed 1 base at V and 3 bases at J, with 10 bases between.

This chain links TRBV29-1 with TRBJ1-2; TRBD1 matches at 7 bases. V shed 3 bases and J 8 bases; nucleotides not matched to a gene: 6. This CDR3 is built from 12 residues. The V gene's germline CDR1 is SQVTM and CDR2 ANQGSEA. In nucleotides, the CDR3 is TGCAGCGTTGACAGGGGGAAAGACGGCTACACCTTC. Translated: CSVDRGKDGYTF.

The V call is TRBV28, the J call TRBJ2-7; 7 nucleotides agree with TRBD2. This CDR3 comprises 14 residues. Unmatched junction bases numbered 8, after V lost 6 bases and J lost 3 bases. Germline CDR1 and CDR2: MDHEN and SYDVKM. This chain's CDR3 is CASRTSPTLYEQYF. CDR3 DNA: TGTGCCAGCAGGACTAGCCCTACGCTCTACGAGCAGTACTTC.

This clone occurred a few times. The chain employs TRBV18 and TRBJ1-2; D remains unclear. The CDR3 is made up of 13 amino acids. With 2 bases removed from V and 4 bases from J, the gap between germline ends came to 8 bases. The germline V gene has CDR1 KGHSH and CDR2 LQKENI. The CDR3 coding sequence is TGTGCCAGCTCACCAGAGCAGTCCTATGGCTACACCTTC. Translated: CASSPEQSYGYTF.

V is TRBV27 and J is TRBJ2-5; D remains unclear. V lost 2 bases and J 4 bases, leaving 5 bases between the germline ends. Germline CDR1 MNHEY, CDR2 SMNVEV (reference sequence). This CDR3 spans 12 amino acids. The chain's CDR3 is CASSLKPETQYF. CDR3 DNA sequence: TGTGCCAGCAGTTTAAAGCCAGAGACCCAGTACTTC.

J is TRBJ2-1 and V is TRBV5-1, with 7 nucleotides matching TRBD1. Germline CDR1 reads SGHRS; CDR2 reads YFSETQ. The CDR3 is 18 residues long. V dropped 0 bases and J dropped 4; count of bases not matched to a gene: 13. The CDR3 nucleotides read TGCGCCAGCAGCTTGGGAGGGGGCGCGAGGGTAGGGTACAATGAGCAGTTCTTC. Amino acid sequence: CASSLGGGARVGYNEQFF.

V is TRBV7-6 and J is TRBJ1-6; D possibly corresponds to TRBD1 (5 bases). Trimming removed 3 bases at V and 10 bases at J, with 10 bases between. From germline, CDR1 is SGHVS and CDR2 FNYEAQ. The CDR3 runs 13 residues. The CDR3 DNA reads as TGTGCCAGCAGCTTGGGGCCCGACTCACCCCTCCACTTT. It specifies CASSLGPDSPLHF.

This chain joins TRBV18 and TRBJ1-5; D is ambiguous. Germline V gene data show CDR1 as KGHSH and CDR2 as LQKENI. This CDR3 contains 13 residues. Trimming stripped 2 bases from V and 4 bases from J, with 6 bases between. The CDR3 sequence: CASSPSENQPQHF. DNA for the CDR3: TGTGCCAGCTCACCATCGGAGAATCAGCCCCAGCATTTT.

This sequence joins TRBV29-1 and TRBJ2-7; D may be TRBD2 (6 bases). Per germline, CDR1 SQVTM and CDR2 ANQGSEA. The ends were cut back, 7 bases at V and 3 bases at J, with 16 bases in the middle. This CDR3 region has 13 residues. CDR3 residues: CSGGSGEGYEQYF. CDR3 in DNA: TGCAGCGGTGGTAGCGGAGAGGGCTACGAGCAGTACTTC.